This is a list of T cell receptor beta chains from one sample in a study of shared clonotypes between healthy human individuals. Generated by immunoSEQ multiplex PCR, the TCRdb table keeps only in-frame clones and is missing some. The table has about 610,000 clones, 95% to 96% seen once. The specimen sequenced was naive CD8+ T cells sorted from blood. These receptors all stem from a woman in her twenties or thirties in good health. Each CDR3 is given with its conserved first and last residue. The D gene is left open where the match is weak. Not all rows give a size; the values are once, few, many and, for expanded clones, a class.

v_call	j_call	clone_size	d_call	cdr3_aa	cdr3_nt
TRBV28	TRBJ1-4	-	-	CASSLTGEREKLFF	TGTGCCAGCAGCCTCACCGGGGAAAGAGAAAAACTGTTTTTT
TRBV19	TRBJ2-7	-	-	CASSIEMDIRYEQYF	TGTGCCAGTAGTATAGAAATGGACATTCGTTACGAGCAGTACTTC
TRBV13	TRBJ2-3	-	TRBD2	CASSWSSRTSGSTDTQYF	TGTGCCAGCAGCTGGTCGTCCAGGACTAGCGGGAGCACAGATACGCAGTATTTT
TRBV7-9	TRBJ1-1	-	-	CASSLERNTEAFF	TGTGCCAGCAGCTTAGAACGTAACACTGAAGCTTTCTTT
TRBV29-1	TRBJ2-7	-	-	CSVLGLPYEQYF	TGCAGCGTACTCGGCCTTCCCTACGAGCAGTACTTC
TRBV6-6	TRBJ2-7	-	TRBD1	CASIGTDYEQYF	TGTGCCAGCATCGGGACAGACTACGAGCAGTACTTC
TRBV6-1	TRBJ1-1	-	-	CASSEVRGYTEAFF	TGTGCCAGCAGTGAAGTTCGGGGTTACACTGAAGCTTTCTTT
TRBV28	TRBJ2-7	-	-	CASSLRRQLTYEQYF	TGTGCCAGCAGTTTACGGAGGCAGCTCACCTACGAGCAGTACTTC
TRBV16	TRBJ2-1	-	TRBD2	CASSQSTGTSGSYQFF	TGTGCCAGCAGCCAATCGACGGGGACTAGCGGGAGTTATCAGTTCTTC
TRBV2	TRBJ1-3	-	-	CASSDSVPGNTIYF	TGTGCCAGCAGTGATTCTGTACCTGGAAACACCATATATTTT
TRBV6-5	TRBJ1-5	-	-	CASSDGQINQPQHF	TGTGCCAGCAGTGACGGACAGATCAATCAGCCCCAGCATTTT
TRBV6-5	TRBJ1-2	-	-	CASSYLTAGATYGYTF	TGTGCCAGCAGTTACCTCACCGCCGGGGCTACCTATGGCTACACCTTC
TRBV19	TRBJ2-7	-	TRBD2	CASSGGGLHEQYF	TGTGCCAGTAGTGGCGGGGGGCTACACGAGCAGTACTTC
TRBV4-1	TRBJ1-3	-	-	CASSQPRQGLVGNTIYF	TGCGCCAGCAGCCAACCCCGTCAGGGGTTGGTGGGAAACACCATATATTTT
TRBV2	TRBJ2-5	-	-	CASSEASGRSFGTQYF	TGTGCCAGCAGTGAAGCGAGTGGACGGAGCTTCGGGACCCAGTACTTC
TRBV6-1	TRBJ2-1	-	-	CASSAPAGSSYNEQFF	TGTGCCAGCAGTGCCCCGGCGGGCAGCTCCTACAATGAGCAGTTCTTC
TRBV4-1	TRBJ1-5	-	TRBD1	CASSQGPGTGGNQPQHF	TGCGCCAGCAGCCAAGGACCAGGGACAGGGGGAAATCAGCCCCAGCATTTT
TRBV6-5	TRBJ2-5	-	-	CASSYLQTQYF	TGTGCCAGCAGTTACTTACAGACCCAGTACTTC
TRBV4-1	TRBJ2-5	-	-	CASSQVVGETQYF	TGCGCCAGCAGCCAAGTCGTCGGAGAGACCCAGTACTTC
TRBV27	TRBJ2-7	-	TRBD2	CASSLRFLAGGPIEQYF	TGTGCCAGCAGTCTTCGGTTCCTTGCGGGAGGCCCCATCGAGCAGTACTTC
TRBV27	TRBJ1-5	-	-	CASSPFQGPNQPQHF	TGTGCCAGCAGTCCCTTTCAGGGACCAAATCAGCCCCAGCATTTT
TRBV28	TRBJ2-5	-	TRBD2	CASSLVLAGGEETQYF	TGTGCCAGCAGTTTAGTGCTAGCGGGAGGTGAGGAGACCCAGTACTTC
TRBV27	TRBJ2-6	-	-	CASSLGTSGANVLTF	TGTGCCAGCAGTTTGGGGACGTCTGGGGCCAACGTCCTGACTTTC
TRBV2	TRBJ2-7	-	-	CASSDFGGSYEQYF	TGTGCCAGCAGTGATTTCGGCGGATCCTACGAGCAGTACTTC
TRBV7-9	TRBJ1-2	-	-	CASSLALGNNYGYTF	TGTGCCAGCAGCTTAGCGCTAGGGAACAACTATGGCTACACCTTC
TRBV28	TRBJ1-3	-	-	CASSLSSEGEGNTIYF	TGTGCCAGCAGTTTATCCTCGGAGGGGGAGGGAAACACCATATATTTT
TRBV27	TRBJ2-3	once	-	CASLLADTQYF	TGTGCCAGCTTACTCGCAGATACGCAGTATTTT
TRBV6-6	TRBJ2-2	-	-	CASSYGRNTGELFF	TGTGCCAGCAGTTACGGCCGAAACACCGGGGAGCTGTTTTTT
TRBV27	TRBJ2-3	-	TRBD1	CASSPSRGRSTDTQYF	TGTGCCAGCTCTCCTTCCAGGGGGCGGAGCACAGATACGCAGTATTTT
TRBV27	TRBJ2-3	-	-	CASRSIDSPTDTQYF	TGTGCCAGCAGAAGTATAGACAGCCCCACAGATACGCAGTATTTT
TRBV2	TRBJ1-5	-	-	CASDPGGNQPQHF	TGTGCCAGTGACCCAGGGGGCAATCAGCCCCAGCATTTT
TRBV5-1	TRBJ2-7	-	TRBD2	CASSWTSASVNEQYF	TGCGCCAGCAGCTGGACTAGCGCCTCTGTTAACGAGCAGTACTTC
TRBV6-5	TRBJ1-5	-	TRBD1	CASSTGQGAYQPQHF	TGTGCCAGCAGCACGGGACAGGGGGCCTATCAGCCCCAGCATTTT
TRBV2	TRBJ1-4	-	-	CASRDGNEKLFF	TGTGCCAGCCGGGACGGAAATGAAAAACTGTTTTTT
TRBV6-6	TRBJ2-7	-	-	CASSPNAGYEQYF	TGTGCCAGCAGCCCTAATGCGGGCTACGAGCAGTACTTC
TRBV9	TRBJ1-2	few	TRBD1	CASSGYRGIDYGYTF	TGTGCCAGCAGCGGATACAGGGGGATCGACTATGGCTACACCTTC
TRBV5-6	TRBJ2-5	-	-	CASSLSGLAETQYF	TGTGCCAGCAGCTTGTCGGGACTTGCAGAGACCCAGTACTTC
TRBV4-1	TRBJ1-1	once	-	CASSQSPAYTEAFF	TGCGCCAGCAGCCAAAGCCCGGCTTACACTGAAGCTTTCTTT
TRBV2	TRBJ2-7	-	-	CASIEQNSYEQYF	TGTGCCAGCATTGAACAGAACTCCTACGAGCAGTACTTC
TRBV7-6	TRBJ1-1	-	-	CASSLPEGNTEAFF	TGTGCCAGCAGCTTACCCGAGGGGAACACTGAAGCTTTCTTT
TRBV7-9	TRBJ2-5	-	TRBD1	CASSPPTGYITQETQYF	TGTGCCAGCAGCCCCCCGACAGGGTATATCACACAAGAGACCCAGTACTTC
TRBV4-1	TRBJ2-1	-	TRBD2	CASSQVKVAGMSYEQFF	TGCGCCAGCAGCCAAGTGAAAGTAGCGGGAATGTCCTATGAGCAGTTCTTC
TRBV14	TRBJ1-1	-	-	CASSDGDRRRNTEAFF	TGTGCCAGCAGCGACGGGGACCGCCGGCGGAACACTGAAGCTTTCTTT
TRBV30	TRBJ1-2	-	-	CAWSSGTEGSHTF	TGTGCCTGGAGTTCCGGGACGGAGGGCTCTCACACCTTC
TRBV7-9	TRBJ2-7	once	TRBD1	CASSSPVGQAYEQYF	TGTGCCAGCAGTTCGCCCGTGGGACAGGCCTACGAGCAGTACTTC
TRBV4-1	TRBJ2-7	-	-	CASSQTGKLGYEQYF	TGCGCCAGCAGCCAAACAGGGAAACTTGGCTACGAGCAGTACTTC
TRBV7-6	TRBJ2-3	-	-	CASSSRTPRTDTQYF	TGTGCCAGCAGCTCAAGGACACCCCGCACAGATACGCAGTATTTT
TRBV27	TRBJ1-2	-	TRBD1	CASSPGTGGAYGYTF	TGTGCCAGCAGTCCGGGGACAGGGGGGGCCTATGGCTACACCTTC
TRBV30	TRBJ2-1	-	-	CAWSVLRHNEQFF	TGTGCCTGGAGTGTACTACGACACAATGAGCAGTTCTTC
TRBV7-9	TRBJ1-2	-	-	CASSLAGTLYGYTF	TGTGCCAGCAGTCTCGCCGGGACTCTGTATGGCTACACCTTC